These 8 T cell receptor beta chains originate from one sample sequenced in a study of control samples from healthy donors and cancer patients. Measured with immunoSEQ multiplex PCR; TCRdb has only the in-frame clones, and not every one. The table has about 90,000 clones, roughly nine tenths seen once. The sequenced sample consisted of blood. These receptors came from a woman younger than 35 in good health.

The chain uses TRBV13 and TRBJ1-1, with a tentative D call TRBD1 (6 bases). Trimming stripped 5 bases from V and 5 bases from J, with 24 bases between. In germline, CDR1 is PRHDT, CDR2 FYEKMQ (reference sequence). This CDR3 comprises 17 residues. The CDR3 reads CASSRGGAGTVQTEAFF. CDR3 coding DNA: TGTGCCAGCAGCCGAGGGGGAGCAGGGACCGTCCAGACTGAAGCTTTCTTT.

V gene TRBV5-1 combines with J gene TRBJ2-5; weak D call: TRBD1 (6 bases). V gave up 6 bases and J gave up 3 bases, with 12 bases separating them. Germline values: CDR1 SGHRS, CDR2 YFSETQ. The CDR3 loop spans 13 amino acids. The CDR3 region is CASNRDNEETQYF. Here the CDR3 DNA reads TGCGCCAGCAACCGGGACAACGAAGAGACCCAGTACTTC.

The chain links TRBV5-1 to TRBJ1-2; 8 bases agree with TRBD1. Germline V gene sequence: CDR1 SGHRS, CDR2 YFSETQ. The CDR3 is made up of 12 amino acids. V was clipped by 7 bases and J by 7 bases; unmatched bases: 6. CDR3 bases: TGCGCCAGCTCAGGGGGCGGTTTTGGCTACACCTTC. Protein: CASSGGGFGYTF.

This chain links TRBV6-5 with TRBJ1-1; TRBD1 matches at 9 bases. There are 14 residues in the CDR3. With V trimmed by 5 bases and J by 1 base, 2 bases remained unmatched. From germline, CDR1 is MNHEY and CDR2 SVGAGI. The chain's CDR3 is CASSKTGGNTEAFF. The CDR3 DNA reads TGTGCCAGCAGTAAGACAGGGGGGAACACTGAAGCTTTCTTT.

The chain joins TRBV5-6 to TRBJ2-7; tentative D call: TRBD1 (6 bases). This CDR3 region has 15 residues. V was clipped by 0 bases and J by 6 bases, with 16 bases between them. The V gene's germline CDR1 is SGHDT and CDR2 YYEEEE. The CDR3 DNA follows: TGTGCCAGCAGCTTGGTGGCCAGGGGCTGGGGCGAGCAGTACTTC. This encodes CASSLVARGWGEQYF.

Here the CDR3 reads CASMPRGQINYGYTF. In nucleotides, the CDR3 is TGTGCCAGTATGCCGAGGGGACAGATAAACTATGGCTACACCTTC. The chain combines TRBV19 with TRBJ1-2; the match to TRBD1 covers 7 bases. Trimming took 7 bases from V and 2 from J; bases not matched to a gene: 10. The CDR3 length is 15 residues. Per the germline V gene, CDR1 is LNHDA and CDR2 is SQIVND (reference sequence).

The chain uses TRBV9 and TRBJ2-7; 10 bases match TRBD1. This CDR3 is built from 15 residues. CDR1 and CDR2 from the germline V gene are SGDLS and YYNGEE. V lost 2 bases and J lost 3; bases outside the gene matches: 5. CDR3 sequence: CASSVLGTGDYEQYF. The CDR3 coding sequence is TGTGCCAGCAGCGTCCTGGGGACAGGGGACTACGAGCAGTACTTC.

This clone was counted once. V is TRBV5-1 and J is TRBJ1-1, with unresolved D. Germline CDR1 reads SGHRS; CDR2 reads YFSETQ. This CDR3 has 14 residues. The V gene lost 3 bases and the J gene lost 1 base, with 10 bases spanning the gap. The CDR3 reads CASSWREGNTEAFF. The CDR3, as DNA: TGCGCCAGCAGCTGGCGGGAGGGGAACACTGAAGCTTTCTTT.